The 7 T cell receptor beta chains in this list originate from one sample, sequenced in a study of shared clonotypes between healthy human individuals (dated by TCRdb to between 2020 and 2021). The library was made by the immunoSEQ multiplex PCR assay. Not all clones reach the TCRdb copy of this immuneACCESS table, which keeps in-frame sequences only. Checked studies attribute under half of the gap to unresolved V genes and leave the rest unexplained. Counted in this sample were over a million clones; about 98.5% of them appeared once. The ten largest clones add up to approximately 0.38% of the sample. The sample was naive CD4+ T cells sorted from blood. The cell subset or site label on this specimen signifies: CD45RA+ positively selected. These receptors all come from a man younger than 40 in good health.

This chain joins TRBV7-9 and TRBJ1-1, with D possibly TRBD1 on 5 matching bases. The CDR3 spans 15 residues. From germline, CDR1 is SEHNR and CDR2 FQNEAQ (reference sequence). Trimming shortened V by 3 bases and J by 2 bases, and 13 bases separated the two germline ends. CDR3 nucleotide sequence: TGTGCCAGCAGCTTTTCTCAGGGCAGTAACACTGAAGCTTTCTTT. Its translation is CASSFSQGSNTEAFF.

This chain uses TRBV10-2 with TRBJ2-7; 8 bases fit TRBD1. Germline CDR1 and CDR2: WSHSY and SAAADI. The CDR3 runs 15 residues. The junction had 5 bases not matched to a gene; V was cut back by 2 bases and J by 2 bases. The CDR3 sequence is CASSEPRDRTYEQYF. The CDR3 nucleotides are TGCGCCAGCAGTGAGCCCCGGGACAGGACCTACGAGCAGTACTTC.

The chain carries TRBV30 and TRBJ2-2, with D hard to call. This CDR3 has 14 residues. The ends were cut back, 4 bases at V and 4 bases at J, with 13 bases in the middle. CDR1 and CDR2 (germline): GTSNPN, SVGIG (reference sequence). The CDR3 loop is CAWTQRRTTGELFF. The CDR3 DNA reads TGTGCCTGGACTCAGAGGCGGACCACCGGGGAGCTGTTTTTT.

This clone was seen a single time. In DNA form, the CDR3 reads TGTGCCAGTAGTAGGGCTAGCGGGAGAAGTGAGCAGTTCTTC. As protein: CASSRASGRSEQFF. The V and J genes are TRBV19 and TRBJ2-1; 10 bases line up with TRBD2. V dropped 4 bases and J dropped 9; count of bases not matched to a gene: 6. The CDR3 contains 14 residues. Germline CDR1 reads LNHDA; CDR2 reads SQIVND (reference sequence).

The J gene is TRBJ2-2, the V gene TRBV2; the D gene is possibly TRBD2 (5 bases). Trimming pared 6 bases from V and 7 bases from J, leaving 12 bases between. The CDR3 length is 13 residues. Germline V gives CDR1 SNHLY, CDR2 FYNNEI. DNA for the CDR3: TGTGCCAGCAGCGAAACTAGGGTCGGGGAGCTGTTTTTT. It is translated as CASSETRVGELFF. The entire variable domain, with the rest obtained from reference TRBV2 and TRBJ2-2, is as follows: EPEVTQTPSHQVTQMGQEVILRCVPISNHLYFYWYRQILGQKVEFLVSFYNNEISEKSEIFDDQFSVERPDGSNFTLKIRSTKLEDSAMYFCASSETRVGELFFGEGSRLTVL.

Of note for this clone: Other nucleotide sequences in the sample specify the same CDR3. The V and J genes are TRBV5-1 and TRBJ2-3; maybe TRBD2 (7 bases). The CDR3 sequence is 14 residues long. The V end lost 0 bases, the J end lost 6 bases, and 11 bases lay between the germline ends. The V gene's germline CDR1 is SGHRS and CDR2 YFSETQ. CDR3 bases: TGCGCCAGCAGCTTGGAAGGGGGGGAGGATACGCAGTATTTT. This codes for CASSLEGGEDTQYF.

The chain uses TRBV5-1 and TRBJ1-1, with D uncertain. Between the trimmed V and J ends, which lost 4 bases and 0 bases, there was a span of 13 bases. The CDR3 is 15 amino acids. The germline V gene encodes CDR1 SGHRS and CDR2 YFSETQ. The CDR3 DNA sequence: TGCGCCAGCAGCCCAACCCCCGAAATGAACACTGAAGCTTTCTTT. The encoded protein is CASSPTPEMNTEAFF.